Listed here are 9 T cell receptor beta chains from one sample, sequenced in a study of naive and memory T cell subsets. Study-wide findings and caveats: Naive repertoires, especially CD8, held a few larger clonotypes, possibly memory cells re-expressing CD45RA.

Two oligonucleotides, mixed equimolar, formed the beta constant-region primer covering TRBC1 and TRBC2. Four rounds of PCR amplified the ligated cDNA using nested alpha and beta constant-region primers plus SP2. TCRdb called the UMI-ligation and nested PCR reads again in MiXCR, with one record for every CDR3 protein. Among 150,000 or so distinct CDR3 sequences listed, 20% to 25% were seen once. The antigens for these receptors are not known. Sequenced: naive CD4+ T cells from blood. Source of these receptors: a human donor in good health.

This clonotype was counted between two and nine times. The genes are TRBV5-1 and TRBJ2-7, with 9 nucleotides matching TRBD2. The CDR3 is 15 residues long. Germline CDR1 is SGHRS and CDR2 is YFSETQ. The ends lost 1 base at V and 5 bases at J; junction bases unmatched: 7. CDR3 region: CASSLIVAGVDEQYF. CDR3 in DNA: TGCGCCAGCAGCTTGATAGTAGCGGGAGTCGACGAGCAGTACTTC.

This clonotype has just a few counts. The chain carries TRBV12-3 or TRBV12-4 and TRBJ2-1; no clear D. Trimming removed 5 bases from V and 4 bases from J, with 12 bases in between. This CDR3 comprises 14 residues. The CDR3 spells CASSPLLRYNEQFF. DNA of the CDR3: TGTGCCAGCAGTCCTCTACTCCGATACAATGAGCAGTTCTTC.

There are a few counts of this clonotype. V is TRBV29-1 and J is TRBJ2-1; D gene ambiguous. Deletions cut 4 bases from V and 2 bases from J, with 3 bases between. Germline V lookup: CDR1 SQVTM, CDR2 ANQGSEA. This CDR3 has 11 residues. CDR3 sequence: CSVVPYNEQFF. CDR3 coding DNA: TGCAGCGTTGTCCCCTACAATGAGCAGTTCTTC.

This clonotype was detected only a few times. One end of the junction is discordant with germline, which a read error may explain. The genes are TRBV28 and TRBJ2-1; 9 bases align to TRBD2. Germline assignment: CDR1 MDHEN and CDR2 SYDVKM. This CDR3 has 12 amino acids. This chain's CDR3 is CASRLSGTSMFF. As DNA, the CDR3 is TGTGCCAGCAGATTATCCGGGACTAGCATGTTCTTC.

This clonotype was counted only a few times. The J gene is TRBJ2-7, the V gene TRBV12-3 or TRBV12-4; 9 nucleotides line up with TRBD2. The CDR3 is 15 amino acids. Trimming cost V 5 bases and J 0 bases; bases outside gene matches: 5. In DNA, the CDR3 is TGTGCCAGCAGTCTGAGCGGGAGGACCTCCTACGAGCAGTACTTC. This gives the protein CASSLSGRTSYEQYF.

The V call is TRBV28, the J call TRBJ2-1, with TRBD1 matching 7 bases. The CDR3 consists of 18 residues. Trimming removed 1 base from V and 1 base from J; junction bases left unmatched: 10. Germline V gene sequence: CDR1 MDHEN, CDR2 SYDVKM. The CDR3 bases are TGTGCCAGCAGTTTATTCGTCCGGGACAGAAAATCCTACAATGAGCAGTTCTTC. The encoded protein is CASSLFVRDRKSYNEQFF. Filled out from reference TRBV28 and TRBJ2-1, the complete variable domain reads DVKVTQSSRYLVKRTGEKVFLECVQDMDHENMFWYRQDPGLGLRLIYFSYDVKMKEKGDIPEGYSVSREKKERFSLILESASTNQTSMYLCASSLFVRDRKSYNEQFFGPGTRLTVL.

V usage is TRBV24-1 and J usage is TRBJ1-5, with unresolved D. Trimming shortened V by 6 bases and J by 3 bases, and 8 bases separated the two germline ends. The germline V gene has CDR1 KGHDR and CDR2 SFDVKD. The CDR3 is 13 amino acids. CDR3 bases: TGTGCCACCAGTCACCGGTTCAATCAGCCCCAGCATTTT. It yields the protein CATSHRFNQPQHF.

A few counts support this clonotype. The chain couples TRBV20-1 to TRBJ2-5; D perhaps matches TRBD2 (6 bases). The CDR3 runs to 14 residues. The V gene lost 6 bases and the J gene lost 9 bases, with 23 bases spanning the gap. The germline gives CDR1 DFQATT, CDR2 SNEGSKA (reference sequence). CDR3 nucleotides: TGCAGTGCAAGGGCAAGAGCGATACCGGGGGCCCAGTACTTC. Protein: CSARARAIPGAQYF.

The sample holds many counts of this clonotype. CDR3 sequence (DNA): TGTGCCAGCAGTTCCCCGAGCAGCGGCACAGATACGCAGTATTTT. Translation: CASSSPSSGTDTQYF. The rearrangement joins TRBV28 to TRBJ2-3; D not certain. Germline V gene data show CDR1 as MDHEN and CDR2 as SYDVKM. The CDR3 is made up of 15 amino acids. V lost 4 bases, J lost 1 base, and 12 bases lay in between.